Listed here are 9 T cell receptor beta chains from one sample, sequenced in a study of blood T cell repertoires in COVID-19 (TCRdb year 2020). The library came from the immunoSEQ multiplex PCR assay. This is the immuneACCESS table as TCRdb keeps it, with only in-frame sequences that have V and J called. A part of the clones is gone; compared with another copy, unresolved V genes explain less than half, and the rest is unexplained. A total of 240,000 or so clones appear in this sample, around 81% of them only once. Clones ranked in the top ten supply around 7.5% of the sample. What was sequenced was peripheral blood. Receptor source: a woman aged 80 or over with COVID-19, enrolled during active disease.

The V gene is TRBV7-3, the J gene TRBJ2-5, with 8 bases that match TRBD1. The V gene's germline CDR1 is SGHTA and CDR2 FQGTGA. V was clipped by 0 bases and J by 7 bases; unmatched bases: 4. This CDR3 is built from 14 residues. The CDR3 region has the DNA TGTGCCAGCAGCTTAACAGCACAGGGGGGGACCCAGTACTTC. This gives the protein CASSLTAQGGTQYF.

This chain uses TRBV6-5 with TRBJ1-4, with D maybe TRBD1 (6 bases). V was pared by 6 bases and J by 4 bases, with 12 bases between. The CDR3 covers 14 residues. Germline CDR1 is MNHEY and CDR2 is SVGAGI. Here the CDR3 reads CASSLQGFNEKLFF. The DNA of the CDR3 is TGTGCCAGCAGCCTTCAGGGGTTTAATGAAAAACTGTTTTTT.

V gene TRBV29-1 combines with J gene TRBJ1-6, with 8 positions matching TRBD1. This CDR3 comprises 13 residues. Unmatched junction bases numbered 5, after V lost 7 bases and J lost 6 bases. The germline V gene encodes CDR1 SQVTM and CDR2 ANQGSEA. The CDR3 here is CSGSRGLNSPLHF. The CDR3 bases are TGCAGCGGTAGCAGGGGGCTTAATTCACCCCTCCACTTT.

V gene TRBV5-1 combines with J gene TRBJ1-1, with a tentative D call TRBD1 (5 bases). Germline V gene lookup returns CDR1 SGHRS and CDR2 YFSETQ. Trimming stripped 2 bases from V and 3 bases from J, with 14 bases between. This CDR3 has 15 amino acids. The chain's CDR3 is CASSLLNGGDTEAFF. CDR3 DNA: TGCGCCAGCAGCTTACTAAATGGGGGGGACACTGAAGCTTTCTTT. Based on the CDR3 plus reference TRBV5-1 and TRBJ1-1, the full variable domain is KAGVTQTPRYLIKTRGQQVTLSCSPISGHRSVSWYQQTPGQGLQFLFEYFSETQRNKGNFPGRFSGRQFSNSRSEMNVSTLELGDSALYLCASSLLNGGDTEAFFGQGTRLTVV.

In nucleotides, the CDR3 is TGTGCCAGTAGTAAGGGCAGGGGATTCGACGAGCAGTACTTC. Its protein product is CASSKGRGFDEQYF. This chain connects TRBV19 to TRBJ2-7, with D possibly matching TRBD1 (6 bases). Looked up from germline, CDR1 is LNHDA and CDR2 is SQIVND (reference sequence). The V end lost 4 bases, the J end lost 5 bases, and 15 bases lay between the germline ends. CDR3 length equals 14 residues.

The chain is built from TRBV19 and TRBJ1-5; the match to TRBD1 covers 9 bases. CDR3 size: 16 residues. CDR1 and CDR2 from the germline V gene are LNHDA and SQIVND (reference sequence). V lost 5 bases, J lost 9 bases, and 14 bases stayed unmatched. This CDR3 is CASSPTDRGLVWPQHF. DNA of the CDR3: TGTGCCAGTAGTCCAACGGACAGGGGCCTCGTCTGGCCCCAGCATTTT.

The CDR3 DNA follows: TGTGCCAGCAGCTCCCTCAGGTCGACTAATGAAAAACTGTTTTTT. This translates into CASSSLRSTNEKLFF. The rearrangement links TRBV7-9 to TRBJ1-4, with D uncertain. Trimming left V 4 bases short and J 2 bases short, with 11 bases between. CDR3 size: 15 residues. CDR1 SEHNR and CDR2 FQNEAQ come from the germline V gene (reference sequence).

V usage is TRBV19 and J usage is TRBJ2-5, with a possible D match to TRBD1 (6 bases). Germline lookup yields CDR1 LNHDA and CDR2 SQIVND (reference sequence). CDR3 size: 15 residues. V was shortened by 3 bases and J by 5 bases, with 16 bases between the two germline ends. CDR3 sequence: CASSMGAGRVETQYF. CDR3 in DNA: TGTGCCAGTAGTATGGGGGCAGGGCGGGTCGAGACCCAGTACTTC. Full variable domain (outside the CDR3, taken from reference TRBV19 and TRBJ2-5): DGGITQSPKYLFRKEGQNVTLSCEQNLNHDAMYWYRQDPGQGLRLIYYSQIVNDFQKGDIAEGYSVSREKKESFPLTVTSAQKNPTAFYLCASSMGAGRVETQYFGPGTRLLVL.

The gene calls are TRBV19 and TRBJ2-2; 7 bases are a match to TRBD2. Germline V gene sequence: CDR1 LNHDA, CDR2 SQIVND (reference sequence). The CDR3 extends over 18 amino acids. Trimming cost V 8 bases and J 1 base; bases outside gene matches: 16. CDR3 DNA: TGTGCCAGTCTCCCCGGGGGGTTGAGCGGGATGAACACCGGGGAGCTGTTTTTT. It translates to CASLPGGLSGMNTGELFF.